The 10 T cell receptor beta chains in this list originate from one sample, sequenced in a study of blood T cell repertoires in COVID-19. Here immunoSEQ multiplex PCR was the method, and the copy in TCRdb shows in-frame clones only, minus some. The table records about 390,000 clones, around 87% of them present only once. The material sequenced was peripheral blood. The receptors originated from a woman aged 60-75 years with COVID-19, enrolled during active disease.

This rearrangement joins TRBV27 to TRBJ2-7; weak D call: TRBD2 (6 bases). The V gene's germline CDR1 is MNHEY and CDR2 SMNVEV (reference sequence). V lost 0 bases to trimming and J lost 1 base, with 7 bases between them. This CDR3 has 14 amino acids. For the CDR3, the DNA is TGTGCCAGCAGTTTATCGGCGGGGTCCTACGAGCAGTACTTC. This translates into CASSLSAGSYEQYF.

The CDR3: CASSQNRPIRDFSGNTIYF. The CDR3 nucleotides read TGTGCCAGCAGCCAAAACCGACCGATCAGGGACTTCTCTGGAAACACCATATATTTT. The chain is built from TRBV4-2 and TRBJ1-3, with a tentative D call TRBD1 (5 bases). The V gene's germline CDR1 is LGHNA and CDR2 YNFKEQ. V dropped 2 bases and J dropped 0 bases, with 20 bases sitting between them. The CDR3 has 19 amino acids.

The chain links TRBV5-6 to TRBJ2-7; TRBD1 matches 9 bases. CDR1 SGHDT and CDR2 YYEEEE come from the germline V gene. The CDR3 loop spans 15 amino acids. V was pared by 5 bases and J by 3 bases, with 9 bases of the junction left unmatched. The CDR3 nucleotides read TGTGCCAGCAGTCGATCGGACAGGGGCCACTACGAGCAGTACTTC. Translating gives CASSRSDRGHYEQYF.

The chain recombines TRBV18 with TRBJ2-7; D is possibly TRBD1 (6 bases). This CDR3 has 15 amino acids. Germline V gene sequence: CDR1 KGHSH, CDR2 LQKENI. Trimming removed 10 bases from V and 2 bases from J, with 21 bases in between. Here the CDR3 reads CATSLYQGMAYEQYF. CDR3 coding DNA: TGTGCCACCTCCCTATATCAGGGGATGGCCTACGAGCAGTACTTC.

This chain connects TRBV11-2 to TRBJ1-3; no definite D call. V was pared by 1 base and J by 3 bases, with 19 bases between. CDR3 length: 18 residues. Per the germline V gene, CDR1 is SGHAT and CDR2 is FQNNGV. The CDR3 DNA reads as TGTGCCAGCAGCTTAGCCGGACTCCTCAAAGCGGGTGGAAACACCATATATTTT. Its protein is CASSLAGLLKAGGNTIYF.

This clone showed up just once. The rearrangement links TRBV12-3 or TRBV12-4 to TRBJ2-1; 8 bases map to TRBD2. J lost 8 bases, V lost 4 bases, and 4 bases had no gene match. The CDR3 length is 13 residues. DNA of the CDR3: TGTGCCAGCAGTTCCGGGACTAGTTATGAGCAGTTCTTC. Translating it yields CASSSGTSYEQFF.

The rearrangement uses TRBV19 and TRBJ1-1; 10 bases are a match to TRBD1. Trimming cost V 6 bases and J 7 bases; bases outside gene matches: 8. The CDR3 loop spans 14 amino acids. Germline values: CDR1 LNHDA, CDR2 SQIVND (reference sequence). In DNA form, the CDR3 reads TGTGCCAGTAGACGGGACAGGGGAACAGGTGAAGCTTTCTTT. It codes for CASRRDRGTGEAFF.

This clone was detected a few times. This chain links TRBV28 with TRBJ2-7, with no clear D. V was clipped by 1 base and J by 3 bases, with 16 bases between them. The germline V gene has CDR1 MDHEN and CDR2 SYDVKM. The CDR3 loop spans 16 amino acids. The CDR3 spells CASSLLGLTAHYEQYF. For the CDR3, the DNA is TGTGCCAGCAGTTTATTGGGTCTTACAGCCCACTACGAGCAGTACTTC.

The J gene is TRBJ1-2, the V gene TRBV5-1; no firm D call. The CDR3 spans 15 residues. The V and J ends lost 1 base and 2 bases respectively, with 12 bases between them. Germline V gene lookup returns CDR1 SGHRS and CDR2 YFSETQ. CDR3 loop: CASSLYLSGNYGYTF. Here the CDR3 DNA reads TGCGCCAGCAGCTTGTACCTATCGGGAAACTATGGCTACACCTTC.

The chain carries TRBV5-8 and TRBJ1-2; unclear D gene. The CDR3 length is 12 residues. The germline V gene encodes CDR1 SGHTS and CDR2 YDEGEE. V was trimmed by 2 bases and J by 8 bases, leaving 10 bases between them. Here the CDR3 reads CASSFGLWGYTF. The CDR3 DNA reads as TGTGCCAGCAGCTTCGGGTTGTGGGGCTACACCTTC.